What follows are 24 T cell receptor beta chains derived from one specimen sequenced in a study of post-analysis software for immune sequencing data. Incorporated into the TCR beta cDNA libraries were unique molecular identifiers, which served to reduce PCR and sequencing biases. TCRdb reprocessed the PCR reads via MiXCR and lists one record per CDR3 protein. The table shows about 770,000 distinct CDR3 sequences, with under 60% occurring only once. No cognate antigen is known for these TCRs. Study observations and caveats: A handful of TRBV segments were more frequent in patients than controls; TRBV5-6, TRBV5-1 and TRBV20-1 belonged to this group.

Sequenced input: blood. Receptor source: a girl aged 10 to 17 with multiple sclerosis.

The V gene is TRBV20-1, the J gene TRBJ2-5; D is uncertain. This CDR3 is built from 14 residues. The germline gives CDR1 DFQATT, CDR2 SNEGSKA (reference sequence). V was shortened by 3 bases and J by 5 bases, with 16 bases between the two germline ends. The CDR3, as DNA: TGCAGTGCTAGTGGGCAGCTGCCGAGGGAGACCCAGTACTTC. Its protein is CSASGQLPRETQYF.

The chain combines TRBV15 with TRBJ2-7; no clear D. This CDR3 is built from 13 residues. From germline, CDR1 is LNHNV and CDR2 YYDKDF (reference sequence). V lost 1 base and J lost 7, with 11 bases in between. The CDR3 bases are TGTGCCACCAGCAGAGGCGAGGCGAGGGAGCAGTACTTC. Protein: CATSRGEAREQYF.

The chain uses TRBV7-2 and TRBJ1-4; weak D call: TRBD1 (5 bases). Germline V CDR1 and CDR2: SGHTA, FQGNSA. V was shortened by 0 bases and J by 6 bases, with 11 bases between the two germline ends. This CDR3 has 15 amino acids. CDR3: CASSLASGGDEKLFF. The CDR3 nucleotides are TGTGCCAGCAGCTTAGCGAGCGGAGGGGATGAAAAACTGTTTTTT.

The chain joins TRBV20-1 to TRBJ2-7; D perhaps matches TRBD2 (5 bases). V lost 5 bases and J 1 base, leaving 18 bases between the germline ends. The CDR3 runs 15 residues. CDR1 is DFQATT and CDR2 is SNEGSKA in the germline V gene (reference sequence). In nucleotides, the CDR3 is TGCAGTGCTGGCCCCTCCGGCGGGCGTTCCTACGAGCAGTACTTC. Amino acids: CSAGPSGGRSYEQYF.

This sequence joins TRBV6-6 and TRBJ2-3, with 7 bases that match TRBD1. The germline gives CDR1 MNHNY, CDR2 SVGAGI (reference sequence). CDR3 length: 12 amino acids. The junction had 7 bases not matched to a gene; V was cut back by 8 bases and J by 8 bases. The CDR3, as DNA: TGTGCCAGCGACAGGGAGATGGGTACGCAGTATTTT. Protein sequence: CASDREMGTQYF.

This clonotype has only a few counts. The genes are TRBV7-8 and TRBJ2-1, with TRBD2 matching 11 bases. This CDR3 region has 18 residues. Looked up from germline, CDR1 is SGHVS and CDR2 is FQNEAQ. After removal of 6 bases from V and 6 bases from J, the junction contained 16 bases not matched to a gene. The chain's CDR3 is CASRNPIVAGGILNEQFF. The CDR3 nucleotides are TGTGCCAGCAGAAACCCTATAGTAGCGGGAGGGATTCTCAATGAGCAGTTCTTC.

This clonotype was seen only a few times. The J gene is TRBJ2-7, the V gene TRBV24-1; 14 positions match TRBD2. After removal of 4 bases from V and 3 bases from J, the junction contained 4 bases not matched to a gene. There are 16 residues in the CDR3. Germline V gives CDR1 KGHDR, CDR2 SFDVKD. This CDR3 reads CATSDTGTSGSYEQYF. In nucleotides, the CDR3 is TGTGCCACCAGTGACACCGGGACTAGCGGGAGCTACGAGCAGTACTTC.

The V and J genes are TRBV10-3 and TRBJ2-4; 8 bases agree with TRBD1. The V segment lost 4 bases and the J segment 13 bases; nucleotides outside the gene matches: 15. In germline, CDR1 is ENHRY, CDR2 SYGVKD. The CDR3 runs to 15 residues. This chain's CDR3 is CAISGGRQGPWEQYF. The CDR3 DNA sequence: TGTGCCATCAGTGGAGGCCGACAGGGGCCTTGGGAGCAGTACTTC.

The chain couples TRBV5-1 to TRBJ2-5; weak D call: TRBD2 (5 bases). Trimming stripped 5 bases from V and 2 bases from J, with 13 bases between. Germline V gene sequence: CDR1 SGHRS, CDR2 YFSETQ. The CDR3 is 14 amino acids. CDR3 DNA sequence: TGCGCCAGCAGACGAGACGGGGTACAAGAGACCCAGTACTTC. Translated: CASRRDGVQETQYF.

This clonotype has a count of ten or more. The rearrangement uses TRBV20-1 and TRBJ1-6, with D perhaps matching TRBD1 (5 bases). V lost 2 bases and J lost 11, with 25 bases in between. Per germline, CDR1 DFQATT and CDR2 SNEGSKA (reference sequence). The CDR3 totals 17 residues. The CDR3 reads CSARSASSGTTGTPLHF. The CDR3 coding sequence is TGCAGTGCTAGATCAGCGTCCTCCGGGACCACAGGCACACCCCTCCACTTT.

This clonotype has just a few counts. V gene TRBV7-2 combines with J gene TRBJ2-7; 8 nucleotides match TRBD2. This CDR3 has 15 amino acids. The V segment lost 5 bases and the J segment 4 bases; nucleotides outside the gene matches: 10. CDR1 SGHTA and CDR2 FQGNSA come from the germline V gene. CDR3 nucleotide sequence: TGTGCCAGCAGCACCCACCCGGCGGGGGGTTACGAGCAGTACTTC. Translated: CASSTHPAGGYEQYF.

The rearrangement links TRBV7-8 to TRBJ2-4; the D gene could be TRBD1 or TRBD2 (5 bases each). The end of the DNA is better explained by TRBJ2-7, so the J call may be wrong. Germline V gene lookup returns CDR1 SGHVS and CDR2 FQNEAQ. This CDR3 region has 15 residues. DNA of the CDR3: TGTGCCAGCAGCTTAGAACGGGACCCCGGGCACGAGCAGTACTTC. Translation gives CASSLERDPGHEQYF.

There are a few counts of this clonotype. One end of the junction is discordant with germline, which a read error may explain. This chain links TRBV27 with TRBJ2-1; D gene uncertain. Germline V gives CDR1 MNHEY, CDR2 SMNVEV (reference sequence). The CDR3 extends over 11 amino acids. The CDR3 spells CASGFLYEQFF. The DNA for the CDR3 is TGTGCCAGCGGTTTCCTCTACGAGCAGTTCTTC.

This sequence joins TRBV13 and TRBJ2-5; 10 bases fit TRBD2. The DNA end is a closer match to TRBJ2-7, so the J assignment may be wrong. The CDR3 has 15 residues. CDR1 and CDR2 (germline): PRHDT, FYEKMQ (reference sequence). The CDR3 DNA sequence: TGTGCCAGCAGCTTATGGGCTAGCGGGAGTGACGAGCAGTACTTC. This codes for CASSLWASGSDEQYF.

The chain couples TRBV20-1 to TRBJ1-1, with D tentatively TRBD1 (5 bases). Germline loops: CDR1 DFQATT, CDR2 SNEGSKA (reference sequence). V was pared by 1 base and J by 0 bases, with 21 bases between. CDR3 length equals 18 residues. The CDR3 sequence is CSARGVVRTGNLNTEAFF. CDR3 in DNA: TGCAGTGCTAGAGGGGTCGTACGAACAGGTAACTTGAACACTGAAGCTTTCTTT.

This clonotype occurred a few times. The V gene is TRBV7-6, the J gene TRBJ2-7; 11 bases align to TRBD2. The V segment lost 4 bases and the J segment 3 bases; nucleotides outside the gene matches: 5. The germline V gene encodes CDR1 SGHVS and CDR2 FNYEAQ. The CDR3 runs to 15 residues. The DNA for the CDR3 is TGTGCCAGCAGCTATACTAGCGGGAGTAACTACGAGCAGTACTTC. Its translation is CASSYTSGSNYEQYF.

This sequence joins TRBV7-9 and TRBJ2-7; 8 bases fit TRBD1. The CDR3 totals 15 residues. V dropped 3 bases and J dropped 7; count of bases not matched to a gene: 11. The germline V gene encodes CDR1 SEHNR and CDR2 FQNEAQ (reference sequence). Here the CDR3 DNA reads TGTGCCAGCAGCTTCGGACAGGGATCCTTGAGAGAGCAGTACTTC. As protein: CASSFGQGSLREQYF.

This clonotype showed up just a few times. This sequence joins TRBV29-1 and TRBJ1-2; D possibly corresponds to TRBD1 (5 bases). Germline V lookup: CDR1 SQVTM, CDR2 ANQGSEA. The germline V and J ends were trimmed by 7 bases and 8 bases, with 14 bases remaining between them. This CDR3 is built from 11 residues. The CDR3 here is CSGQGANGYTF. CDR3 bases: TGCAGCGGGCAGGGTGCCAACGGCTACACCTTC.

The V call is TRBV5-1, the J call TRBJ2-7; TRBD2 aligns across 7 bases. The V gene's germline CDR1 is SGHRS and CDR2 YFSETQ. After removal of 0 bases from V and 4 bases from J, the junction contained 13 bases not matched to a gene. The CDR3 has 17 amino acids. As DNA, the CDR3 is TGCGCCAGCAGCTTGGAGAGCGGGGTCCTAGCAGATTACGAGCAGTACTTC. It translates to CASSLESGVLADYEQYF. Combining the CDR3 with reference TRBV5-1 and TRBJ2-7 gives the whole variable domain KAGVTQTPRYLIKTRGQQVTLSCSPISGHRSVSWYQQTPGQGLQFLFEYFSETQRNKGNFPGRFSGRQFSNSRSEMNVSTLELGDSALYLCASSLESGVLADYEQYFGPGTRLTVT.

The V gene is TRBV2, the J gene TRBJ2-4; 7 positions agree with TRBD2. The J call is in doubt because the DNA end fits TRBJ2-7 better. The length of the CDR3 is 12 residues. CDR1 is SNHLY, CDR2 FYNNEI, per germline. The CDR3 spells CASIAGIYEQYF. The DNA for the CDR3 is TGTGCCAGCATAGCGGGCATCTACGAGCAGTACTTC.

This chain links TRBV2 with TRBJ2-7; D gene uncertain. V lost 3 bases and J lost 2, with 11 bases in between. The length of the CDR3 is 14 residues. The germline gives CDR1 SNHLY, CDR2 FYNNEI. The CDR3 bases are TGTGCCAGCAGTGATCTCGACGGAACCTACGAGCAGTACTTC. It encodes CASSDLDGTYEQYF.

CDR3 region: CASSPTRTGIYTEAFF. DNA for the CDR3: TGCGCCAGCAGCCCGACTCGGACAGGGATATACACTGAAGCTTTCTTT. This chain uses TRBV5-1 with TRBJ1-1; 8 nucleotides match TRBD1. Germline trimming cut 4 bases from V and 3 bases from J; bases unmatched to any gene: 11. Germline CDR1 and CDR2: SGHRS and YFSETQ. This CDR3 has 16 residues.

The rearrangement uses TRBV7-3 and TRBJ2-1, with TRBD2 identical over 9 bases. The V gene end was trimmed by 2 bases and the J gene end by 12 bases; junction bases not matched to a gene: 8. The CDR3 has 14 amino acids. From germline, CDR1 is SGHTA and CDR2 FQGTGA. The CDR3 DNA reads TGTGCCAGCAGCTTACTGGGCGGGAGGGACGGGCAGTTCTTC. Residues: CASSLLGGRDGQFF.

The rearrangement uses TRBV7-9 and TRBJ1-2; possible D gene TRBD1, 5 bases. The germline V and J ends were trimmed by 5 bases and 4 bases, with 11 bases remaining between them. The CDR3 is 13 residues long. Per the germline V gene, CDR1 is SEHNR and CDR2 is FQNEAQ (reference sequence). The CDR3 DNA reads as TGTGCCAGCAGCACACAGGAGTCCTATGGCTACACCTTC. This encodes CASSTQESYGYTF.